This TCR beta chain was sequenced in a study of blood T cell repertoires in COVID-19. Study at large: In each case, the material was cDNA or gDNA derived from T cells, B-cell-depleted T cells, or PBMCs.

Germline V lookup: CDR1 SNHLY, CDR2 FYNNEI. This CDR3 contains 13 residues. V was pared by 6 bases and J by 2 bases, with 10 bases between. In the authors' methods: For nucleated cells, counts were estimated from reference gene primer amplification. The assay was immunoSEQ multiplex PCR, and TCRdb's table has in-frame clones only and misses some. V and J calls and clone size are as listed in that table; D and trimming were resolved from the DNA. The repertoire holds tens of thousands of clones, with 85% to 95% as singletons. Sequenced material: peripheral blood. The chain has TRBV2 and TRBJ1-2; D might be TRBD1 (6 bases). This sequence originates from a woman older than 75 with acute or convalescent COVID-19. The CDR3 DNA reads as TGTGCCAGCAGCGAACAGGGAAACTATGGCTACACCTTC. Amino acid sequence: CASSEQGNYGYTF.